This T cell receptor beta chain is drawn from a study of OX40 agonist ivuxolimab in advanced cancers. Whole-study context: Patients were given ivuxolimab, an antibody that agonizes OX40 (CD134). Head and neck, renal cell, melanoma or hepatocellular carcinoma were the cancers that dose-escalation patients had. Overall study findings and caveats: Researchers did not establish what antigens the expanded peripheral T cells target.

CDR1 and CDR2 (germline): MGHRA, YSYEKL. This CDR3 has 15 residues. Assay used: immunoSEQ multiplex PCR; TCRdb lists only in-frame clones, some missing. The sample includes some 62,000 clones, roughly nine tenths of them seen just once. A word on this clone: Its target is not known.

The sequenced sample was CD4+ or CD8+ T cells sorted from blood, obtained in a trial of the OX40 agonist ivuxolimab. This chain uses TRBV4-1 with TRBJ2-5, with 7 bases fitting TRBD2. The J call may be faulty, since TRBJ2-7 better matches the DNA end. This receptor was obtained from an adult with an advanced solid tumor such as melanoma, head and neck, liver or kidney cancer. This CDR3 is CASSQLAANSYEQYF. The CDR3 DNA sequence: TGCGCCAGCAGCCAGCTAGCGGCAAACTCCTACGAGCAGTACTTC.